This TCR beta chain was documented in a study of spatial heterogeneity in lung cancer. Findings and caveats of the study: The study found ubiquitous expanded tumor TCRs in blood more at resection than follow-up.

The time point was: sample taken at primary tumor resection. Extraction of whole RNA from tumor, nontumor lung or frozen PBMC preceded unsorted sequencing. There were 72 donors, all of them untreated patients with early-stage non-small cell lung cancer. The CDR3 covers 18 residues. From germline, CDR1 is DFQATT and CDR2 SNEGSKA (reference sequence). After removal of 2 bases from V and 1 base from J, the junction contained 5 bases not matched to a gene. Of note for this clonotype: Its cognate antigen is unknown.

All TCR cDNA molecules were individually tagged with a unique molecular identifier. TCRdb reprocessed the 5' RACE reads via MiXCR and lists one record per CDR3 protein. The table includes 89,000 or so distinct CDR3 sequences, approximately 21% detected once. Sequencing was performed on PBMCs, taken at surgery. This clonotype was obtained from a male donor with early-stage non-small cell lung cancer. The chain joins TRBV20-1 to TRBJ2-4; 16 nucleotides line up with TRBD2. The CDR3 nucleotides read TGCAGTGCTAGATTGGGACTAGCGGGGGGGCTGGCCAAAAACATTCAGTACTTC. This translates into CSARLGLAGGLAKNIQYF.